This passage covers 6 T cell receptor beta chains from one sample sequenced in a study of T cells in Graves' hyperthyroidism and ophthalmopathy. RNA transcripts yielded amplified TCR beta CDR3 regions. A first-round RT-PCR of the TCR CDR3 used the HTBI primer set. TCRdb reanalysed the multiplex PCR reads using MiXCR and keeps one entry per CDR3 protein. Of roughly 380,000 distinct CDR3 sequences listed, roughly 12% were seen once; the top ten hold about a fifth. Sequencing was done on a sample of blood. The receptors come from a man aged 25-40 years with Graves' hyperthyroidism that later progressed to Graves' ophthalmopathy.

At least ten counts were recorded for this clonotype. The rearrangement joins TRBV7-9 to TRBJ1-6; no reliable D call. Germline V gene data show CDR1 as SEHNR and CDR2 as FQNEAQ (reference sequence). The CDR3 has 12 residues. Trimming cost V 2 bases and J 10 bases, with 6 bases left between them. Here the CDR3 DNA reads TGTGCCAGCAGCTTACCATTGTCACCCCTCCACTTT. Its translation is CASSLPLSPLHF.

Ten or more counts support this clonotype. This chain joins TRBV5-4 and TRBJ1-2; D might be TRBD1 (5 bases). Germline CDR1 SGHNT, CDR2 YYREEE (reference sequence). V lost 4 bases to trimming and J lost 1 base, with 17 bases between them. The CDR3 is made up of 16 amino acids. This chain's CDR3 is CASSLIQGDLNYGYTF. CDR3 nucleotide sequence: TGTGCCAGCAGCCTGATACAAGGGGACCTTAACTATGGCTACACCTTC.

In this sample, this clonotype turned up many times. V usage is TRBV19 and J usage is TRBJ1-1; D call uncertain. The CDR3 extends over 14 amino acids. Germline values: CDR1 LNHDA, CDR2 SQIVND (reference sequence). Trimming stripped 5 bases from V and 6 bases from J, with 16 bases between. The CDR3 region is CASSPPSGTPEAFF. The CDR3 nucleotides read TGTGCCAGTAGTCCCCCCTCTGGCACCCCTGAAGCTTTCTTT.

V gene TRBV9 combines with J gene TRBJ2-3; a possible D gene is TRBD2 (5 bases). The CDR3 loop spans 14 amino acids. V lost 0 bases and J lost 2, with 7 bases in between. Germline loops: CDR1 SGDLS, CDR2 YYNGEE. CDR3 in amino acids: CASSVGTYTDTQYF. CDR3 bases: TGTGCCAGCAGCGTAGGGACTTACACAGATACGCAGTATTTT.

This clonotype was observed a few times. The J gene is TRBJ1-5, the V gene TRBV27; D uncertain. Germline-derived CDR1 and CDR2 are MNHEY and SMNVEV (reference sequence). Trimming cost V 4 bases and J 7 bases, with 14 bases left between them. This CDR3 contains 14 residues. CDR3 residues: CASSSMTAAQPQHF. For the CDR3, the DNA is TGTGCCAGCAGTTCGATGACGGCGGCGCAGCCCCAGCATTTT.

This clonotype was counted ten times or more. The J gene is TRBJ1-6, the V gene TRBV2; TRBD1 is a possible D gene (6 bases). The length of the CDR3 is 16 residues. Germline V gene lookup returns CDR1 SNHLY and CDR2 FYNNEI. Trimming took 4 bases from V and 0 from J, leaving 10 bases between them. The CDR3, as DNA: TGTGCCAGCAGTGCCCGGGACACCTCCTATAATTCACCCCTCCACTTT. Its translation is CASSARDTSYNSPLHF.